The present T cell receptor (beta chain) was sequenced within a study of blood T cell repertoires in COVID-19. The overall study: Material from acute and convalescent COVID-19 was sourced from the United States, Italy and Spain.

This CDR3 spans 16 amino acids. CDR1 and CDR2 from the germline V gene are LNHDA and SQIVND (reference sequence). Trimming cost V 5 bases and J 2 bases; bases outside gene matches: 12. Original handling: Quantification of nucleated cells was approximated via reference gene primer amplification. This table comes from immunoSEQ multiplex PCR, and its TCRdb copy is limited to in-frame clones, with some not included. The V and J calls and clone size were taken over from that table, and D and trimming were inferred from the DNA. Here the sample spans approximately 280,000 clones, around 91% being singletons.

Sequenced sample: PBMCs or T cells enriched from blood (not recorded which). The sequence came from a woman younger than 35 with acute COVID-19. V usage is TRBV19 and J usage is TRBJ2-7, with 7 nucleotides matching TRBD1. CDR3 in DNA: TGTGCCAGTAGTGACTATCGACAGGGTGGAACCTACGAGCAGTACTTC. It translates to CASSDYRQGGTYEQYF.